This T cell receptor beta chain was retrieved from a study of identical twins (dated by TCRdb to the mid-2010s). Background on the whole study: To test whether fetal clonotypes persist, this study deep-sequenced TCR alpha and beta repertoires from monozygotic twins, from unrelated adults of various ages, and from cord blood. To rule out contamination, the twin experiments were replicated at different times with different library preparation protocols. The full study reports these points: Out-of-frame TCR alpha sharing in monozygotic twins was systematically underestimated by recombination models, whereas sharing between unrelated individuals was in agreement with the recombination models. Excess twin sharing in beta out-of-frame sequences was weaker because fewer shared sequences lowered the signal-to-noise ratio. Because the same donors could not be followed over many years, the conclusions relied on cross-sectional statistical analysis. Invariant T cells such as MAIT and iNKT could partly confound zero-insertion analyses, although diverse VJ usage argued against such confounding for most clonotypes. Fewer insertions were carried by abundant cord blood beta clonotypes; a weaker similar trend was observed in young adult naive repertoires, while no such trend was observed in memory repertoires. Compared with coincidental sharing between unrelated individuals, out-of-frame TCR alpha sequences shared between twins had an excess of sequences with low generation probability.

Receptors were amplified or captured by 5' RACE. Sequencing instrument: Illumina HiSeq 2000. A universal primer binding site was added through template switching, and the final cDNA carried a unique molecular identifier so that TCR cDNA molecules could be counted accurately. First-strand cDNA for TCR alpha and beta chains was synthesized from specific primers in the conserved constant-segment region. To control for contamination, each cDNA library was double barcoded with a SMART-Mk sample barcode plus Illumina barcodes. TruSeq adapter sequences, together with Illumina sample barcodes, were added in two successive PCR steps. Sequencing of the TCR alpha and beta cDNA libraries was done on the Illumina HiSeq platform using custom primers. Per the source publication's procedure: Unique molecular identifiers were extracted from raw reads with MiGEC, and CDR3 positions were determined with MiXCR. For each individual, recombination models were inferred using an EM algorithm with the repgenHMM and IGoR tools. Shared clonotype analysis was performed with the tcR package in R, normalizing sharing by the product of cloneset sizes. To study raw recombination free of thymic and clonal selection effects, out-of-frame nonproductive sequences were analyzed. The public reads were run again by TCRdb, first through fastp at Q25 and then through MiXCR, and only productive beta chains were kept. Rows with a matching CDR3 protein are joined into one entry that keeps the most common DNA and genes. The V and J calls come from TCRdb's annotation, not from the publication. The sample contains around 280,000 distinct CDR3 sequences, approximately 8.5% of them found a single time. The ten biggest clones cover approximately 2% of the sample.

The table lists this clonotype with many counts. Its antigen target is currently unknown. No much larger clone is present one base from it, and per-base qualities are unavailable. Trimming takes 4 bases off V and 0 bases off J; junction bases not matched to a gene: 9. The CDR3, cysteine through phenylalanine, is 17 amino acids long. Kept here is only the CDR3 DNA, which spans 51 bases and is read in frame from base 1. The germline V gene (reference sequence) provides CDR1 DFQATT and CDR2 SNEGSKA. Every donor was a healthy Caucasian. The twin cohort consisted of three pairs of female monozygotic twins, all aged 18 to 29 years. Miltenyi CD45RO+ enrichment and human naive T-cell isolation kits were used to isolate memory (CD45RO+) and naive T cells from PBMC. This sample was also put to use in a study of yellow fever vaccine responses in identical twins. That second publication adds: According to the authors, in identical twins the way T cells responded to vaccination appeared partly convergent and partly personalized. The study precisely tracked vaccine-responding T cell clones in identical twins.

In this chain, TRBV20-1 is recombined with TRBJ2-3; 11 central nucleotides agree with TRBD2. The sequence derives from a woman aged 18 to 35 in good health. Sequencing input: memory (CD45RO+) T cells sorted from blood. This specimen's cell subset or site label, interpreted: CD45RO+ enriched T cells. This receptor carries the CDR3 CSAKTSGRLFSTDTQYF. The base sequence is TGCAGTGCTAAAACTAGCGGGAGATTGTTTAGCACAGATACGCAGTATTTT.